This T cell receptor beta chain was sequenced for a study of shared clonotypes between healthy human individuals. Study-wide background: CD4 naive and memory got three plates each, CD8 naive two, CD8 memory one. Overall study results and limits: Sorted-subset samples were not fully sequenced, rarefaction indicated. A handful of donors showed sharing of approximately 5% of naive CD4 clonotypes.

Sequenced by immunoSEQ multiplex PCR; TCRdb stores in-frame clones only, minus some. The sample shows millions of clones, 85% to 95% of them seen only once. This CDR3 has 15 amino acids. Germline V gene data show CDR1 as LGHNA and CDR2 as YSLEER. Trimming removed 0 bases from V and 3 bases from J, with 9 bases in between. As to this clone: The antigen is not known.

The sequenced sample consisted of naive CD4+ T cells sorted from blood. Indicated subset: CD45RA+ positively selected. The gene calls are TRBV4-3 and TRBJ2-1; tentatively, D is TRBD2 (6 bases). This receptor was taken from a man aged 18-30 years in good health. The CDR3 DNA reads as TGCGCCAGCAGCCAAGAGAGGGACTTCTACAATGAGCAGTTCTTC. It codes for CASSQERDFYNEQFF.